These 19 T cell receptor beta chains were sequenced from one sample in a study of blood T cells in healthy people across ages (dated by TCRdb to 2014 to 2015). Preparation of the library involved 5' RACE. Instrument used: Illumina HiSeq 2500. A second PCR of roughly 6 to 12 cycles was run with a J-beta primer mix and a sample-barcoded 5' primer. The public reads were quality trimmed at Q25 with fastp and then assembled into clones with MiXCR by TCRdb, keeping productive beta chains. Rows with a matching CDR3 protein are joined into one entry that keeps the most common DNA and genes. This sample comprises under 750,000 distinct CDR3 sequences, 40% to 55% of them detected only once. About 26% of the sample is held by the ten biggest clonotypes. The sequencing input was blood. These receptor sequences come from an older man in good health.

V gene TRBV7-9 combines with J gene TRBJ2-3; 8 bases align to TRBD2. Trimming at V came to 3 bases and at J to 3 bases, leaving 8 bases not matched to a gene. Germline V gene data show CDR1 as SEHNR and CDR2 as FQNEAQ (reference sequence). This CDR3 is 16 amino acids long. Written as DNA, the CDR3 is TGTGCCAGCAGCTTTCCCGACGGGGGGGTTACAGATACGCAGTATTTT. It is translated as CASSFPDGGVTDTQYF.

This chain connects TRBV20-1 to TRBJ1-2; D is ambiguous. The V gene's germline CDR1 is DFQATT and CDR2 SNEGSKA (reference sequence). V was cut by 6 bases and J by 10 bases, with 15 bases left in between. This CDR3 region has 11 residues. CDR3 coding DNA: TGCAGTGCAGGGCCTTACCCACCCTACACCTTC. This codes for CSAGPYPPYTF.

This clonotype occurred a few times. The chain has TRBV20-1 and TRBJ2-4, with D unresolved. Trimming shortened V by 3 bases and J by 3 bases, and 15 bases separated the two germline ends. Germline lookup yields CDR1 DFQATT and CDR2 SNEGSKA (reference sequence). This CDR3 is 15 amino acids long. The CDR3 bases are TGCAGTGCTAGGTCCCCTGGAAGTAGCAAAAACATTCAGTACTTC. Protein sequence: CSARSPGSSKNIQYF.

The J gene is TRBJ1-5, the V gene TRBV6-5; perhaps TRBD1 as D (5 bases). The CDR3 consists of 15 residues. With 6 bases removed from V and 3 bases from J, the gap between germline ends came to 15 bases. Germline loops: CDR1 MNHEY, CDR2 SVGAGI. Here the CDR3 reads CASRPQGPLNQPQHF. The CDR3 DNA is TGTGCCAGCAGACCGCAGGGACCTCTCAATCAGCCCCAGCATTTT.

This clonotype was picked up a small number of times. The rearrangement joins TRBV9 to TRBJ2-7, with a tentative D call TRBD1 (5 bases). V was shortened by 3 bases and J by 0 bases, with 13 bases between the two germline ends. CDR1 and CDR2 from the germline V gene are SGDLS and YYNGEE. CDR3 length: 15 residues. The CDR3 DNA follows: TGTGCCAGCAGCGCGAATGCACAGGTCTCCTACGAGCAGTACTTC. Its translation is CASSANAQVSYEQYF. Based on the CDR3 plus reference TRBV9 and TRBJ2-7, the full variable domain is DSGVTQTPKHLITATGQRVTLRCSPRSGDLSVYWYQQSLDQGLQFLIQYYNGEERAKGNILERFSAQQFPDLHSELNLSSLELGDSALYFCASSANAQVSYEQYFGPGTRLTVT.

This chain joins TRBV20-1 and TRBJ2-1; the D is unclear. CDR1 and CDR2 (germline): DFQATT, SNEGSKA (reference sequence). This CDR3 is built from 20 residues. The germline V and J ends were trimmed by 6 bases and 7 bases, with 37 bases remaining between them. CDR3 loop: CSARDDVASRIRLIGNEQFF. CDR3 sequence (DNA): TGCAGTGCGCGTGACGATGTCGCTTCCAGGATAAGGTTAATAGGGAATGAGCAGTTCTTC.

In its sample, this clonotype was seen once. The chain carries TRBV30 and TRBJ2-6; the match to TRBD1 covers 8 bases. Germline V gene lookup returns CDR1 GTSNPN and CDR2 SVGIG (reference sequence). J was trimmed by 0 bases and V by 2 bases; bases with no gene match: 9. The CDR3 is 18 amino acids. The CDR3 DNA follows: TGTGCCTGGAGTTTGACAGGGGCCACTATCTCTGGGGCCAACGTCCTGACTTTC. It is translated as CAWSLTGATISGANVLTF.

This chain joins TRBV24-1 and TRBJ2-2, with a weak D call TRBD1 (5 bases). The germline V and J ends were trimmed by 1 base and 7 bases, with 15 bases remaining between them. Per germline, CDR1 KGHDR and CDR2 SFDVKD. There are 16 residues in the CDR3. CDR3 bases: TGTGCCACCAGTGATTTTGGCAGGGCGTCGCACGGGGAGCTGTTTTTT. Its protein is CATSDFGRASHGELFF.

This clonotype has a count of ten or more. The chain recombines TRBV7-2 with TRBJ2-5; the D gene could be TRBD1 or TRBD2 (5 bases each). Per the germline V gene, CDR1 is SGHTA and CDR2 is FQGNSA. V lost 2 bases and J lost 0, with 7 bases in between. The CDR3 contains 14 residues. CDR3 in amino acids: CASSLWGYQETQYF. The DNA of the CDR3 is TGTGCCAGCAGCTTATGGGGGTACCAAGAGACCCAGTACTTC.

This clonotype was observed a few times. The chain carries TRBV20-1 and TRBJ2-3; 8 bases are shared with TRBD2. The V gene end was trimmed by 3 bases and the J gene end by 8 bases; junction bases not matched to a gene: 10. The CDR3 loop spans 14 amino acids. The germline V gene encodes CDR1 DFQATT and CDR2 SNEGSKA (reference sequence). The CDR3 region is CSASPPSGGGTQYF. The CDR3 nucleotides are TGCAGTGCTAGCCCCCCGAGCGGGGGAGGTACGCAGTATTTT.

Only a few counts were recorded for this clonotype. A read error may be the cause here, since a much bigger clone is one base away. V usage is TRBV6-6 and J usage is TRBJ1-2; tentatively, D is TRBD1 (5 bases). The CDR3 length is 13 residues. Germline values: CDR1 MNHNY, CDR2 SVGAGI (reference sequence). DNA for the CDR3: TGTGCCAGCGGGCCGGGGAGGGGCTATGGCTGCACCTTC. Translated, it gives CASGPGRGYGCTF.

The V and J genes are TRBV7-2 and TRBJ1-1, with 10 bases aligning to TRBD1. The ends lost 5 bases at V and 8 bases at J; junction bases unmatched: 11. The germline CDR1 and CDR2 sequences are SGHTA and FQGNSA. The CDR3 length is 15 residues. The CDR3 sequence: CASSQGTGVRAEAFF. CDR3 DNA sequence: TGTGCCAGCAGCCAGGGGACAGGGGTTAGGGCAGAAGCTTTCTTT.

This clonotype was found many times. CDR3 DNA: TGTGCCAGCAGCACCCCCCCCAATAGACCAACAGATACGCAGTATTTT. Its translation is CASSTPPNRPTDTQYF. The chain couples TRBV6-5 to TRBJ2-3; D not resolved. Germline V gives CDR1 MNHEY, CDR2 SVGAGI. This CDR3 has 16 amino acids. V was trimmed by 6 bases and J by 3 bases, leaving 19 bases between them.

This chain joins TRBV15 and TRBJ2-5, with 7 bases that match TRBD2. Gene TRBJ2-7 matches the end of the DNA better, so the J call may be wrong. The CDR3 has 13 residues. Germline lookup yields CDR1 LNHNV and CDR2 YYDKDF (reference sequence). The CDR3 reads CATSSASGYEQYF. The DNA for the CDR3 is TGTGCCACCAGCTCGGCTAGCGGCTACGAGCAGTACTTC.

With regard to this clonotype: One end of the junction varies from germline; a read error may be responsible. This chain links TRBV7-2 with TRBJ1-2; D gene uncertain. CDR1 is SGHTA, CDR2 FQGNSA, per germline. The CDR3 sequence is 12 residues long. CDR3 DNA: TGTGCCAGCAGCCCCATGAGGTATGGCCACACCTTC. Translating it yields CASSPMRYGHTF. The full variable domain, rest sourced from reference TRBV7-2 and TRBJ1-2, is GAGVSQSPSNKVTEKGKDVELRCDPISGHTALYWYRQSLGQGLEFLIYFQGNSAPDKSGLPSDRFSAERTGGSVSTLTIQRTQQEDSAVYLCASSPMRYGHTFGSGTRLTVV.

There are a few counts of this clonotype. The V and J genes are TRBV4-3 and TRBJ2-7; D is unclear. Trimming took off 3 bases at V and 5 bases at J, with 8 bases between the two ends. The CDR3 totals 12 residues. The germline CDR1 and CDR2 sequences are LGHNA and YSLEER. CDR3 DNA sequence: TGCGCCAGCAGCCAGGACGGAGACGAGCAGTACTTC. Protein product: CASSQDGDEQYF.

V is TRBV4-1 and J is TRBJ1-2; D not resolved. The CDR3 consists of 16 residues. The germline gives CDR1 MGHRA, CDR2 YSYEKL. Trimming left V 3 bases short and J 0 bases short, with 14 bases between. CDR3 nucleotides: TGCGCCAGCAGCCATCCGACAAGAAGTTCTAACTATGGCTACACCTTC. Translation: CASSHPTRSSNYGYTF.

Regarding this clonotype: Since a much larger clone is just one base distant, this may be a read error. J is TRBJ2-5 and V is TRBV7-2; the D is unclear. CDR1 is SGHTA and CDR2 is FQGNSA in the germline V gene. This CDR3 spans 13 amino acids. Between the trimmed V and J ends, which lost 5 bases and 4 bases, there was a span of 11 bases. CDR3 in amino acids: CASSPGQTETQYF. The CDR3 DNA follows: TGTGCCAGCAGCCCCGGGCAGACAGAGACCCAGTACTTC.

In nucleotides, the CDR3 is TGTGCCAGCTCACCGAGGACTACAGATACGCAGTATTTT. It yields the protein CASSPRTTDTQYF. V and J are TRBV18 and TRBJ2-3; perhaps TRBD2 as D (5 bases). This CDR3 contains 13 residues. Trimming took 3 bases from V and 3 from J, leaving 7 bases between them. Germline values: CDR1 KGHSH, CDR2 LQKENI.